This T cell receptor beta chain was sequenced for a study of shared clonotypes between healthy human individuals. DNA at 200 ng, 30,000 or so T cell genomes, went into sorted-subset replicate PCRs. Sequencing used immunoSEQ multiplex PCR; TCRdb keeps in-frame clones, though not all of them. Counted here are about 2.2 million clones, about 93% occurring once; the ten biggest clones make up around 1.7%. Study outcomes and limitations: Represented diversity (both genetic and exposure-history) was limited by the small number of donors.

Trimming took 5 bases from V and 7 from J, leaving 12 bases between them. Germline assignment: CDR1 MGHRA and CDR2 YSYEKL. CDR3 length: 13 residues. About this clone itself: The antigen is undetermined.

Only CD45RO-negative cells positively selected for CCR7 counted as naive CD8 cells, so terminally differentiated effector memory CD45RA+ cells were excluded. There were only Caucasian adults among the donors, and all lived in Nashville, Tennessee. The source is a man aged 18 to 35 in good health. Some clones in this sample may be carry-over from other donors' samples. Material for sequencing was naive CD8+ T cells from PBMCs. V usage is TRBV4-1 and J usage is TRBJ2-1; D call uncertain. CDR3 protein: CASSAARGNEQFF. The CDR3 DNA reads TGCGCCAGCAGCGCCGCCAGAGGAAATGAGCAGTTCTTC.